Following are 8 T cell receptor beta chains from one sample sequenced in a study of blood T cell repertoires in COVID-19. Some clones are missing from TCRdb's copy, which holds only in-frame ones; the method was immunoSEQ multiplex PCR. The table lists approximately 230,000 clones, around nine tenths of them singletons. Input material: peripheral blood. These receptors came from a man aged 18 to 30 with active or convalescent COVID-19.

The V and J genes are TRBV3-1 (or the pseudogene TRBV3-2) and TRBJ1-4; D is perhaps TRBD1 (5 bases). Germline CDR1 LGHDT, CDR2 YNNKEL (reference sequence). V was shortened by 4 bases and J by 0 bases, with 6 bases between the two germline ends. The CDR3 is 14 residues long. The CDR3 sequence is CASSLQATNEKLFF. CDR3 coding DNA: TGTGCCAGCAGCCTACAGGCAACTAATGAAAAACTGTTTTTT.

This clone has more than one count but fewer than ten. The V call is TRBV7-6, the J call TRBJ2-7; 8 bases line up with TRBD2. Germline CDR1 is SGHVS and CDR2 is FNYEAQ. The CDR3 length is 15 residues. V shed 7 bases and J 3 bases; nucleotides not matched to a gene: 11. The CDR3 coding sequence is TGTGCCAGCACAGAGGGCGCGGGAGGCCTCTACGAGCAGTACTTC. As protein: CASTEGAGGLYEQYF.

CDR3 sequence reads: CASSPKQLNGYTF. The CDR3 region has the DNA TGTGCCAGCTCACCGAAACAGTTAAATGGCTACACCTTC. The rearrangement joins TRBV18 to TRBJ1-2; D unresolved. This CDR3 region has 13 residues. Germline loops: CDR1 KGHSH, CDR2 LQKENI. Trimming took 3 bases from V and 6 from J, leaving 11 bases between them.

The rearrangement links TRBV7-2 to TRBJ2-3; 16 nucleotides match TRBD2. This CDR3 has 18 residues. J lost 1 base, V lost 5 bases, and 6 bases had no gene match. Germline lookup yields CDR1 SGHTA and CDR2 FQGNSA. The CDR3 sequence is CASSQGLAGGPGTDTQYF. The CDR3 DNA follows: TGTGCCAGCAGCCAGGGACTAGCGGGGGGGCCGGGCACAGATACGCAGTATTTT.

This rearrangement joins TRBV19 to TRBJ1-2, with a possible D match to TRBD1 (5 bases). CDR3 size: 15 residues. Trimming shortened V by 8 bases and J by 0 bases, and 16 bases separated the two germline ends. The germline CDR1 and CDR2 sequences are LNHDA and SQIVND (reference sequence). Written as DNA, the CDR3 is TGTGCCAGTTCCTCCGGCAGGGTGGCTAACTATGGCTACACCTTC. Translation: CASSSGRVANYGYTF.

The V gene is TRBV29-1, the J gene TRBJ1-1; TRBD1 agrees at 8 bases. The CDR3 is made up of 13 amino acids. V lost 6 bases and J lost 5; bases outside the gene matches: 8. The germline V gene has CDR1 SQVTM and CDR2 ANQGSEA. Here the CDR3 reads CSVGQGARTEAFF. CDR3 DNA: TGCAGCGTAGGGCAGGGGGCGCGAACTGAAGCTTTCTTT.

The chain is built from TRBV20-1 and TRBJ1-1; D unresolved. V was pared by 3 bases and J by 6 bases, with 11 bases between. The CDR3 is made up of 12 amino acids. Germline values: CDR1 DFQATT, CDR2 SNEGSKA (reference sequence). The DNA of the CDR3 is TGCAGTGCTAGTCCCGGGGAGGCTGAAGCTTTCTTT. Protein product: CSASPGEAEAFF.

Here the CDR3 DNA reads TGTGCCAGCAGCCAAGGGGAGGCAGGAGGAGCGGGAGTGGACGAGCAGTACTTC. This gives the protein CASSQGEAGGAGVDEQYF. The V gene is TRBV4-2, the J gene TRBJ2-7; TRBD2 matches at 8 bases. The CDR3 covers 18 residues. The germline CDR1 and CDR2 sequences are LGHNA and YNFKEQ. J lost 5 bases, V lost 1 base, and 16 bases had no gene match.